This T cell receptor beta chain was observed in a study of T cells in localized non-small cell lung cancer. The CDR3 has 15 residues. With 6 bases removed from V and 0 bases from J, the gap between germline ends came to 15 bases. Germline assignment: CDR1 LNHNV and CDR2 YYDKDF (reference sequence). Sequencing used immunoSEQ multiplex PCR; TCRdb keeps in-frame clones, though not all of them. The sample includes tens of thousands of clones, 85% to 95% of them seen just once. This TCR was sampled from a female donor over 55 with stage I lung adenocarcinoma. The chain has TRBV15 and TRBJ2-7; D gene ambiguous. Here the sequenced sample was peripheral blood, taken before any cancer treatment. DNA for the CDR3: TGTGCCACCAGTACCGGGCGTCAACGCTCCTACGAGCAGTACTTC. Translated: CATSTGRQRSYEQYF. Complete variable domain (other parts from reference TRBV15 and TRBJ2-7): DAMVIQNPRYQVTQFGKPVTLSCSQTLNHNVMYWYQQKSSQAPKLLFHYYDKDFNNEADTPDNFQSRRPNTSFCFLDIRSPGLGDTAMYLCATSTGRQRSYEQYFGPGTRLTVT.